The 5 T cell receptor beta chains below come from one sample, sequenced in a study of T cell responses to AZD1222 COVID-19 vaccine. The data were produced by immunoSEQ multiplex PCR, yet TCRdb's version contains in-frame clones alone and is incomplete. The sample yields under 250,000 clones, 85% to 95% seen once. The specimen was peripheral blood, collected on day 0 of MenACWY control vaccination. Receptors were obtained from an adult in good health.

The chain couples TRBV2 to TRBJ1-6, with 7 positions matching TRBD1. V was clipped by 6 bases and J by 9 bases; unmatched bases: 8. The CDR3 length is 14 residues. CDR1 is SNHLY, CDR2 FYNNEI, per germline. The chain's CDR3 is CASSEQGLGSPLHF. For the CDR3, the DNA is TGTGCCAGCAGCGAACAGGGGTTGGGTTCACCCCTCCACTTT.

In nucleotides, the CDR3 is TGCAGTGCTTGGGTCTCTGAAAAACTGTTTTTT. Encoded protein: CSAWVSEKLFF. V and J are TRBV20-1 and TRBJ1-4; D not certain. Germline values: CDR1 DFQATT, CDR2 SNEGSKA (reference sequence). This CDR3 is built from 11 residues. With 5 bases removed from V and 7 bases from J, the gap between germline ends came to 8 bases.

A single count supports this clone. CDR3 sequence: CASSSLSMEQPQHF. The CDR3 DNA is TGTGCCAGCAGTTCCTTGTCCATGGAACAGCCCCAGCATTTT. The chain couples TRBV6-6 to TRBJ1-5; no clear D. Germline-derived CDR1 and CDR2 are MNHNY and SVGAGI (reference sequence). The CDR3 consists of 14 residues. V was shortened by 4 bases and J by 7 bases, with 14 bases between the two germline ends.

The rearrangement uses TRBV10-3 and TRBJ1-4, with 8 bases fitting TRBD1. J gave up 5 bases and V 6 bases, and 2 bases lay outside the gene matches. This CDR3 region has 13 residues. The germline gives CDR1 ENHRY, CDR2 SYGVKD. The CDR3 nucleotides are TGTGCCATCAGGGGACAGGAAAATGAAAAACTGTTTTTT. It translates to CAIRGQENEKLFF.

The V gene is TRBV6-5, the J gene TRBJ1-2, with D possibly matching TRBD1 (5 bases). Deletions cut 5 bases from V and 2 bases from J, with 15 bases between. The CDR3 spans 15 residues. Germline V gene lookup returns CDR1 MNHEY and CDR2 SVGAGI. The CDR3 is CASSPSGGRNYGYTF. The CDR3 nucleotides are TGTGCCAGCAGTCCCTCGGGGGGTCGGAACTATGGCTACACCTTC.